These 17 T cell receptor beta chains share one sample of origin, sequenced in a study of blood T cell repertoires in COVID-19. Clones were read by immunoSEQ multiplex PCR, and TCRdb kept only the in-frame ones, dropping some. The sample has about 190,000 clones, approximately 81% seen once. The sequenced sample was peripheral blood. These receptors were collected from a human donor in a cohort sampled during active COVID-19.

V gene TRBV27 combines with J gene TRBJ2-1, with D unresolved. The ends were cut back, 0 bases at V and 4 bases at J, with 4 bases in the middle. CDR1 and CDR2 from the germline V gene are MNHEY and SMNVEV (reference sequence). The CDR3 extends over 13 amino acids. Here the CDR3 reads CASSLSLYNEQFF. CDR3 nucleotide sequence: TGTGCCAGCAGTTTATCCTTGTACAATGAGCAGTTCTTC.

This chain connects TRBV21-1 to TRBJ1-6; TRBD1, as called in the table, went unchecked against the DNA. TRBV21-1 is given as a pseudogene. The CDR3 is made up of 14 amino acids. CDR3 sequence (DNA): TGTGCCAGCAGAATACAGTATTCCAGTTCACCCCTCCACTTT. Translation: CASRIQYSSSPLHF.

The genes are TRBV6-5 and TRBJ2-5; D is undetermined. This CDR3 has 13 amino acids. Germline V gene data show CDR1 as MNHEY and CDR2 as SVGAGI. Deletions cut 6 bases from V and 7 bases from J, with 15 bases between. This CDR3 is CASRPSLSGTQYF. CDR3 nucleotides: TGTGCCAGCAGGCCGTCCCTTTCGGGGACCCAGTACTTC.

The V and J genes are TRBV20-1 and TRBJ2-7; D remains unclear. Germline loops: CDR1 DFQATT, CDR2 SNEGSKA (reference sequence). The CDR3 covers 12 residues. Deletions cut 3 bases from V and 2 bases from J, with 8 bases between. The CDR3 spells CSASSKPYEQYF. The CDR3 DNA reads TGCAGTGCTAGTAGCAAGCCCTACGAGCAGTACTTC.

The chain employs TRBV29-1 and TRBJ2-7; 8 positions match TRBD2. The CDR3 is 12 residues long. V lost 6 bases to trimming and J lost 2 bases; unmatched junction nucleotides: 3. The V gene's germline CDR1 is SQVTM and CDR2 ANQGSEA. CDR3 residues: CSVVAGTYEQYF. The CDR3 region has the DNA TGCAGCGTAGTAGCGGGGACCTACGAGCAGTACTTC.

The rearrangement joins TRBV2 to TRBJ2-1; 15 bases line up with TRBD2. There are 16 residues in the CDR3. The germline V gene has CDR1 SNHLY and CDR2 FYNNEI. The ends lost 4 bases at V and 11 bases at J; junction bases unmatched: 9. The CDR3 region is CASSVRGLAGGGKQFF. CDR3 nucleotide sequence: TGTGCCAGCAGTGTAAGGGGACTAGCGGGAGGAGGTAAGCAGTTCTTC.

The rearrangement links TRBV5-1 to TRBJ1-4; no clear D gene. The CDR3 is 15 amino acids. Germline V gene lookup returns CDR1 SGHRS and CDR2 YFSETQ. V was shortened by 0 bases and J by 1 base, with 7 bases between the two germline ends. This CDR3 is CASSLGRGTNEKLFF. CDR3 nucleotides: TGCGCCAGCAGCTTGGGACGAGGAACTAATGAAAAACTGTTTTTT.

The count of this clone is one. The chain has TRBV5-1 and TRBJ2-1; TRBD2 might be the D (6 bases). The CDR3 sequence is 15 residues long. Germline CDR1 SGHRS, CDR2 YFSETQ. V was trimmed by 4 bases and J by 9 bases, leaving 20 bases between them. The CDR3 region is CASSLGLPEGSEQFF. In DNA form, the CDR3 reads TGCGCCAGCAGCCTCGGACTCCCGGAGGGTAGTGAGCAGTTCTTC.

V and J are TRBV19 and TRBJ2-7; 7 bases match TRBD2. This CDR3 contains 15 residues. CDR1 and CDR2 (germline): LNHDA, SQIVND (reference sequence). The trim removed 4 bases at V and 2 bases at J, leaving 8 bases unmatched. For the CDR3, the DNA is TGTGCCAGTAGTAAATTTAGGAGCGGGACCTACGAGCAGTACTTC. Its protein is CASSKFRSGTYEQYF.

This chain joins TRBV1 and TRBJ1-1; the D call of TRBD1 is as the table states it, not checked on the DNA. TRBV1 is reported as a pseudogene. This CDR3 has 20 residues. CDR3 residues: CTSVWEAWFQGKASLLRAFF. The CDR3 DNA sequence: TGCACCAGCGTCTGGGAAGCTTGGTTTCAGGGGAAGGCGTCCCTCTTGAGGGCTTTCTTT.

The chain is built from TRBV5-6 and TRBJ2-1, with TRBD2 matching 8 bases. This CDR3 spans 15 amino acids. J gave up 2 bases and V 0 bases, and 1 base lay outside the gene matches. Germline CDR1 reads SGHDT; CDR2 reads YYEEEE. CDR3 coding DNA: TGTGCCAGCAGCTTGGAACTAGCGGCCTACAATGAGCAGTTCTTC. Protein sequence: CASSLELAAYNEQFF.

The gene calls are TRBV15 and TRBJ2-5, with D possibly matching TRBD1 (5 bases). Looked up from germline, CDR1 is LNHNV and CDR2 is YYDKDF (reference sequence). The ends were cut back, 0 bases at V and 4 bases at J, with 15 bases in the middle. The CDR3 extends over 16 amino acids. The CDR3 reads CATSRDLGQGPETQYF. The CDR3 region has the DNA TGTGCCACCAGCAGAGATCTGGGCCAGGGTCCAGAGACCCAGTACTTC.

Comment on this clone: This may come from a read error, since a much larger clone is one base off. CDR3 nucleotide sequence: TGTGCCAGTAGCGACGGGGGAGGGGGGCGGCGAACGAACACTGAAGCTTTCTTT. It specifies CASSDGGGGRRTNTEAFF. V and J are TRBV19 and TRBJ1-1; tentative D call: TRBD1 (6 bases). The V end was cut by 6 bases, the J end by 1 base, with 24 bases between. This CDR3 has 18 residues. CDR1 is LNHDA, CDR2 SQIVND, per germline (reference sequence).

This clone was counted only a few times. The genes are TRBV10-3 and TRBJ1-5, with D possibly being TRBD1 (6 bases). Germline V gene lookup returns CDR1 ENHRY and CDR2 SYGVKD. V was cut by 2 bases and J by 7 bases, with 12 bases left in between. The CDR3 runs to 14 residues. CDR3 DNA: TGTGCCATCAGTGAGGTCAGGGGCGGCCAGCCCCAGCATTTT. The encoded protein is CAISEVRGGQPQHF.

V is TRBV29-1 and J is TRBJ2-1; D is undetermined. V dropped 4 bases and J dropped 5 bases, with 12 bases sitting between them. Germline V gene sequence: CDR1 SQVTM, CDR2 ANQGSEA. CDR3 length: 13 amino acids. The CDR3, as DNA: TGCAGCGTTGCTAACAACAGAGACAATGAGCAGTTCTTC. Its protein is CSVANNRDNEQFF.

The J gene is TRBJ2-2, the V gene TRBV15, with D maybe TRBD2 (6 bases). The length of the CDR3 is 18 residues. Germline V CDR1 and CDR2: LNHNV, YYDKDF (reference sequence). The germline V and J ends were trimmed by 0 bases and 0 bases, with 14 bases remaining between them. Written as DNA, the CDR3 is TGTGCCACCAGCAGAGATCGACTAGGGTTTGCGAACACCGGGGAGCTGTTTTTT. It is translated as CATSRDRLGFANTGELFF.

The chain is built from TRBV27 and TRBJ2-2, with D possibly being TRBD2 (6 bases). V gave up 3 bases and J gave up 1 base, with 9 bases separating them. The CDR3 spans 15 residues. In germline, CDR1 is MNHEY, CDR2 SMNVEV (reference sequence). CDR3 protein: CASSLSGVNTGELFF. CDR3 nucleotide sequence: TGTGCCAGCAGTTTGTCGGGGGTGAACACCGGGGAGCTGTTTTTT.